The 27 T cell receptor beta chains in this list originate from one sample, sequenced in a study of blood T cell repertoires in COVID-19. Sequencing was performed with immunoSEQ multiplex PCR; in TCRdb, only in-frame clones are kept and a portion is missing. This table holds about 230,000 clones, roughly 83% found once. Input material: peripheral blood. These receptors were obtained from a woman in her 70s with active or convalescent COVID-19.

This clone was counted a few times. CDR3 amino acids: CASSAGLAGGYKETQYF. In nucleotides, the CDR3 is TGCGCCAGCAGCGCCGGACTAGCGGGGGGGTACAAAGAGACCCAGTACTTC. The rearrangement joins TRBV5-1 to TRBJ2-5; 15 nucleotides agree with TRBD2. V shed 4 bases and J 3 bases; nucleotides not matched to a gene: 7. CDR1 and CDR2 from the germline V gene are SGHRS and YFSETQ. The CDR3 runs to 17 residues.

V gene TRBV7-2 combines with J gene TRBJ2-7, with 10 bases fitting TRBD2. This CDR3 contains 14 residues. Germline values: CDR1 SGHTA, CDR2 FQGNSA. With 5 bases clipped from V and 2 bases from J, the junction kept 3 bases outside the gene matches. CDR3 in DNA: TGTGCCAGCAGCCGGGGGACTAGCGCCTACGAGCAGTACTTC. This gives the protein CASSRGTSAYEQYF.

As DNA, the CDR3 is TGTGCCAGCAGCTTAGAAGGCCACACAGGGGGCGGGGAGCTGTTTTTT. Its translation is CASSLEGHTGGGELFF. J is TRBJ2-2 and V is TRBV7-2; 8 bases align to TRBD1. Germline CDR1 reads SGHTA; CDR2 reads FQGNSA. V lost 1 base, J lost 7 bases, and 8 bases stayed unmatched. The CDR3 has 16 residues.

This clone showed up just once. The chain is built from TRBV3-1 (or the pseudogene TRBV3-2) and TRBJ1-4; 8 nucleotides match TRBD1. Germline CDR1 and CDR2: LGHDT and YNNKEL (reference sequence). The CDR3 contains 18 residues. V shed 0 bases, J shed 6 bases, and the junction held 12 bases outside the gene matches. The CDR3 coding sequence is TGTGCCAGCAGCCAAGAACCGCGGACAGGGTGGGGGGATGAAAAACTGTTTTTT. Amino acids: CASSQEPRTGWGDEKLFF.

The V call is TRBV21-1, the J call TRBJ2-2; TRBD1, as called in the table, went unchecked against the DNA. TRBV21-1 is termed a pseudogene. The CDR3 consists of 15 residues. CDR3 sequence: CASSPRDRLFGELFF. DNA for the CDR3: TGTGCCAGCAGCCCCCGGGACAGGCTCTTCGGGGAGCTGTTTTTT.

V usage is TRBV28 and J usage is TRBJ2-1; tentatively, D is TRBD2 (6 bases). Trimming cost V 6 bases and J 4 bases, with 13 bases left between them. The length of the CDR3 is 14 residues. Germline CDR1 reads MDHEN; CDR2 reads SYDVKM. CDR3 nucleotides: TGTGCCAGCAGCCGCGGAGGGGTTTACAATGAGCAGTTCTTC. Protein sequence: CASSRGGVYNEQFF.

Points on this clone: Compared with germline, one end of the junction differs, possibly owing to a read error. V is TRBV2 and J is TRBJ2-7; possibly TRBD1 for D (6 bases). The CDR3 spans 14 residues. Per the germline V gene, CDR1 is SNHLY and CDR2 is FYNNEI. The CDR3 region is CASREGAGADEQYF. In DNA form, the CDR3 reads TGTGCCAGCAGGGAAGGGGCAGGGGCGGACGAGCAGTACTTC. The entire variable domain, with the rest obtained from reference TRBV2 and TRBJ2-7, is as follows: EPEVTQTPSHQVTQMGQEVILRCVPISNHLYFYWYRQILGQKVEFLVSFYNNEISEKSEIFDDQFSVERPDGSNFTLKIRSTKLEDSAMYFCASREGAGADEQYFGPGTRLTVT.

This chain joins TRBV5-1 and TRBJ1-6; 9 positions match TRBD1. The CDR3 spans 16 residues. Unmatched junction bases numbered 7, after V lost 2 bases and J lost 7 bases. Germline assignment: CDR1 SGHRS and CDR2 YFSETQ. CDR3 nucleotides: TGCGCCAGCAGCTTACGGACAGGGGAAGGCAATTCACCCCTCCACTTT. It codes for CASSLRTGEGNSPLHF.

This clone showed up just a few times. The gene calls are TRBV7-3 and TRBJ1-1, with D unresolved. The V end lost 5 bases, the J end lost 10 bases, and 20 bases lay between the germline ends. CDR3 length: 14 residues. Germline V gives CDR1 SGHTA, CDR2 FQGTGA. CDR3 nucleotides: TGTGCCAGCAGCATAAGCGGCGGCCGGTCAGTAGCTTTCTTT. Its translation is CASSISGGRSVAFF.

V usage is TRBV6-5 and J usage is TRBJ1-2, with 8 bases that match TRBD1. CDR1 MNHEY and CDR2 SVGAGI come from the germline V gene. The CDR3 length is 14 residues. With 2 bases clipped from V and 7 bases from J, the junction kept 6 bases outside the gene matches. CDR3 DNA sequence: TGTGCCAGCAGTTACCTAGGGACAGGCCCTGGCTACACCTTC. Translated, it gives CASSYLGTGPGYTF.

This clone was seen more than once but under ten times. The V and J genes are TRBV19 and TRBJ1-2; the D gene is possibly TRBD1 (5 bases). V was trimmed by 6 bases and J by 4 bases, leaving 15 bases between them. CDR1 is LNHDA and CDR2 is SQIVND in the germline V gene (reference sequence). The CDR3 totals 14 residues. The CDR3 DNA is TGTGCCAGTAGACTCAAGGAGGGGATCTATGGCTACACCTTC. This translates into CASRLKEGIYGYTF.

This clone was counted a single time. This chain uses TRBV12-3 or TRBV12-4 with TRBJ2-5; 7 bases align to TRBD2. The trim removed 11 bases at V and 0 bases at J, leaving 6 bases unmatched. The CDR3 spans 13 residues. The CDR3 is CAGKRGDQETQYF. CDR3 nucleotide sequence: TGTGCCGGTAAACGGGGGGACCAAGAGACCCAGTACTTC.

The J gene is TRBJ2-7, the V gene TRBV21-1; the D segment call TRBD2 is taken from the table without a DNA check. TRBV21-1 is assigned pseudogene status. The CDR3 contains 13 residues. DNA for the CDR3: TGTGCCAGCAGCCCGAGAGCTTTTTACGAGCAGTACTTC. The encoded protein is CASSPRAFYEQYF.

The V gene is TRBV30, the J gene TRBJ1-4, with D hard to call. Trimming pared 4 bases from V and 1 base from J, leaving 16 bases between. The CDR3 loop spans 16 amino acids. Germline CDR1 GTSNPN, CDR2 SVGIG (reference sequence). CDR3 coding DNA: TGTGCCTGGAACACCGGGTTGGGAGTAACTAATGAAAAACTGTTTTTT. It specifies CAWNTGLGVTNEKLFF.

This chain joins TRBV10-3 and TRBJ2-5; 7 bases line up with TRBD1. The ends lost 3 bases at V and 4 bases at J; junction bases unmatched: 11. The CDR3 totals 16 residues. Germline CDR1 and CDR2: ENHRY and SYGVKD. The CDR3 DNA follows: TGTGCCATCAGTGAACAGGGGATTAGTATAGTAGAGACCCAGTACTTC. Translating gives CAISEQGISIVETQYF.

The chain links TRBV6-5 to TRBJ2-7, with TRBD2 identical over 8 bases. J was trimmed by 5 bases and V by 10 bases; bases with no gene match: 10. The CDR3 is 13 residues long. Germline values: CDR1 MNHEY, CDR2 SVGAGI. The CDR3 DNA sequence: TGTGCCACCGGTCGGGGGGGCGTCGACGAGCAGTACTTC. It is translated as CATGRGGVDEQYF.

The table lists this clone with a few counts. The V call is TRBV2, the J call TRBJ2-1; TRBD1 agrees at 9 bases. The CDR3 extends over 16 amino acids. The germline V gene encodes CDR1 SNHLY and CDR2 FYNNEI. V was pared by 3 bases and J by 4 bases, with 7 bases of the junction left unmatched. The CDR3: CASSDPTGGEYNEQFF. DNA for the CDR3: TGTGCCAGCAGTGACCCGACAGGGGGGGAATACAATGAGCAGTTCTTC.

The J gene is TRBJ2-1, the V gene TRBV28; D is possibly TRBD1 (6 bases). The CDR3 consists of 15 residues. The V end lost 5 bases, the J end lost 7 bases, and 18 bases lay between the germline ends. Germline CDR1 and CDR2: MDHEN and SYDVKM. The CDR3 DNA sequence: TGTGCCAGCAGTGACGAACAGGGTATCTGGAATGAGCAGTTCTTC. Translating gives CASSDEQGIWNEQFF.

The rearrangement links TRBV7-2 to TRBJ2-5; TRBD2 matches at 13 bases. With 5 bases clipped from V and 2 bases from J, the junction kept 2 bases outside the gene matches. The CDR3 has 15 residues. Germline lookup yields CDR1 SGHTA and CDR2 FQGNSA. CDR3 in amino acids: CASSPLAGGQETQYF. The CDR3 bases are TGTGCCAGCAGCCCACTAGCGGGGGGGCAAGAGACCCAGTACTTC.

The chain couples TRBV19 to TRBJ2-7, with 7 bases lining up with TRBD1. Germline V gene sequence: CDR1 LNHDA, CDR2 SQIVND (reference sequence). Trimming took 5 bases from V and 4 from J; bases not matched to a gene: 11. The CDR3 covers 15 residues. CDR3 DNA: TGTGCCAGTAGTCCAAGGACAGGAAACCGATACGAGCAGTACTTC. Protein: CASSPRTGNRYEQYF. Supplemented by reference TRBV19 and TRBJ2-7, the full variable domain reads DGGITQSPKYLFRKEGQNVTLSCEQNLNHDAMYWYRQDPGQGLRLIYYSQIVNDFQKGDIAEGYSVSREKKESFPLTVTSAQKNPTAFYLCASSPRTGNRYEQYFGPGTRLTVT.

The rearrangement joins TRBV27 to TRBJ1-5; the D gene is possibly TRBD1 (5 bases). The germline V and J ends were trimmed by 3 bases and 6 bases, with 15 bases remaining between them. The length of the CDR3 is 15 residues. The germline V gene has CDR1 MNHEY and CDR2 SMNVEV (reference sequence). The CDR3 here is CASSLMGQGSQPQHF. The CDR3, as DNA: TGTGCCAGCAGTTTGATGGGGCAGGGAAGTCAGCCCCAGCATTTT.

The sample holds a few counts of this clone. The genes are TRBV2 and TRBJ2-1; D ambiguous. V was trimmed by 8 bases and J by 0 bases, leaving 14 bases between them. Germline loops: CDR1 SNHLY, CDR2 FYNNEI. The CDR3 loop spans 15 amino acids. The CDR3 reads CASGQHQSSYNEQFF. In DNA, the CDR3 is TGTGCCAGCGGGCAGCACCAAAGCTCCTACAATGAGCAGTTCTTC.

Comments on this clone: The sample contains more than one DNA sequence encoding this CDR3. The chain is built from TRBV9 and TRBJ1-2; D is ambiguous. Trimming removed 2 bases from V and 2 bases from J, with 13 bases in between. The V gene's germline CDR1 is SGDLS and CDR2 YYNGEE. This CDR3 region has 15 residues. This chain's CDR3 is CASSVGRGGNYGYTF. CDR3 nucleotides: TGTGCCAGCAGCGTTGGGCGGGGAGGCAACTATGGCTACACCTTC.

The J gene is TRBJ1-2, the V gene TRBV6-2 or TRBV6-3; TRBD1 might be the D (5 bases). Trimming removed 6 bases from V and 4 bases from J, with 9 bases in between. Germline-derived CDR1 and CDR2 are MNHEY and SVGEGT. This CDR3 comprises 12 residues. The CDR3: CASSAGGYGYTF. DNA of the CDR3: TGTGCCAGCAGCGCGGGGGGCTATGGCTACACCTTC.

The chain couples TRBV7-2 to TRBJ1-1; no reliable D call. The CDR3 spans 14 residues. Germline lookup yields CDR1 SGHTA and CDR2 FQGNSA. V was cut by 5 bases and J by 1 base, with 11 bases left in between. Here the CDR3 reads CASSLDEGNTEAFF. DNA of the CDR3: TGTGCCAGCAGCCTGGACGAGGGGAACACTGAAGCTTTCTTT.

This sequence joins TRBV6-2 or TRBV6-3 and TRBJ2-7; TRBD1 might be the D (6 bases). The CDR3 length is 14 residues. V lost 4 bases and J lost 0, with 10 bases in between. CDR1 and CDR2 (germline): MNHEY, SVGEGT. The CDR3 reads CASSSGHLSYEQYF. The CDR3 region has the DNA TGTGCCAGCAGTTCGGGACACCTCTCCTACGAGCAGTACTTC.

This clone was observed a single time. The chain combines TRBV6-5 with TRBJ2-3; 7 nucleotides align to TRBD1. Germline values: CDR1 MNHEY, CDR2 SVGAGI. Losses at the gene ends were 4 bases for V and 6 bases for J; bases not matched to a gene: 13. This CDR3 contains 16 residues. The CDR3 bases are TGTGCCAGCAGTTCCGACAGGGACCTCCGGTTGGATACGCAGTATTTT. This sequence encodes CASSSDRDLRLDTQYF.